Reported below is one T cell receptor beta chain. Antigen: not known. The source of the sample is a study of cytomegalovirus exposure and HLA in healthy donors. Study overall: The 120 or so validation repertoires were produced on the same platform as the roughly 720 repertoires of the first cohort. This was reported in a later analysis.

Broader study findings: Most observed TCR sequences were rare, whereas some public TCRs were detected in many donors. In vitro work confirmed that a few CMV-associated chains recognize CMV antigens. The classifier was said to identify cytomegalovirus status with high specificity and sensitivity.

This CDR3 comprises 13 residues. Per the germline V gene, CDR1 is SGHNT and CDR2 is YYREEE (reference sequence). Using immunoSEQ multiplex PCR, the repertoire was profiled, and TCRdb retains in-frame clones only, with some absent. The sample shows roughly 120,000 clones, over 75% of them seen only once. This chain connects TRBV5-4 to TRBJ2-1; TRBD2 agrees at 8 bases. The sequenced sample was PBMCs. The clonotype originates from a woman in her twenties or thirties in good health and CMV-seropositive. CDR3: CAVGAGVGNEQFF. CDR3 coding DNA: TGTGCAGTTGGAGCGGGGGTTGGAAATGAGCAGTTCTTC.